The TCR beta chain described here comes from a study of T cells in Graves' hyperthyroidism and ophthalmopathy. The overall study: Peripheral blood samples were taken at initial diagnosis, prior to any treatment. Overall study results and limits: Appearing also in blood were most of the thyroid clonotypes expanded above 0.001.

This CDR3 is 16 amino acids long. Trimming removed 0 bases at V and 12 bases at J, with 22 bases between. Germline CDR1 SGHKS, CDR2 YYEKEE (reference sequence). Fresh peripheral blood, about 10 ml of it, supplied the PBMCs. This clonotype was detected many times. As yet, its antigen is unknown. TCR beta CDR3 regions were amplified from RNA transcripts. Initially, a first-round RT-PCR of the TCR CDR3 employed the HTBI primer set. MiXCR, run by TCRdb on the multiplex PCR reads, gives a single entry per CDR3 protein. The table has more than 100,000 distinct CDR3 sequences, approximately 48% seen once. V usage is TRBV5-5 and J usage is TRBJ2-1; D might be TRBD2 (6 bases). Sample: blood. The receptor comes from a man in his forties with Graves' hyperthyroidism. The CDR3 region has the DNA TGTGCCAGCAGCTTGGTGCAGAACGCAGGATTCGGGGGGCAGTTCTTC. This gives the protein CASSLVQNAGFGGQFF.